The source of this T cell receptor beta chain is a study of control samples from healthy donors and cancer patients. Clones were read by immunoSEQ multiplex PCR, and TCRdb kept only the in-frame ones, dropping some. This table has about 130,000 clones, roughly 90% appearing once. The CDR3 has 13 residues. V was cut by 7 bases and J by 5 bases, with 13 bases left in between. Per the germline V gene, CDR1 is SNHLY and CDR2 is FYNNEI. The source is a man aged 35 to 55 in good health. Material: blood. The rearrangement joins TRBV2 to TRBJ2-3, with a weak D call TRBD2 (6 bases). CDR3 region: CASNAGRGDTQYF. As DNA, the CDR3 is TGTGCCAGCAATGCGGGGCGCGGAGATACGCAGTATTTT. Combining the CDR3 with reference TRBV2 and TRBJ2-3 gives the whole variable domain EPEVTQTPSHQVTQMGQEVILRCVPISNHLYFYWYRQILGQKVEFLVSFYNNEISEKSEIFDDQFSVERPDGSNFTLKIRSTKLEDSAMYFCASNAGRGDTQYFGPGTRLTVL.